One sample yielded the 11 T cell receptor beta chains listed below, sequenced in a study of T cell changes during pregnancy in multiple sclerosis. Measured with immunoSEQ multiplex PCR; TCRdb has only the in-frame clones, and not every one. The table lists around 46,000 clones, around 89% of them singletons. The material was CD8+ T cells from peripheral blood mononuclear cells, obtained in the second trimester of pregnancy. The origin of the receptors is a female donor with multiple sclerosis, enrolled in a pregnancy study.

J is TRBJ2-3 and V is TRBV6-4; 9 bases map to TRBD1. Germline trimming cut 6 bases from V and 6 bases from J; bases unmatched to any gene: 13. CDR3 size: 16 residues. CDR1 is MRHNA, CDR2 SNTAGT, per germline. CDR3 DNA sequence: TGTGCCAGCAGGCGGCTTGGGACAGGGAGTAGGGATACGCAGTATTTT. Amino acid sequence: CASRRLGTGSRDTQYF.

The chain joins TRBV6-1 to TRBJ1-5; no firm D call. Trimming cost V 6 bases and J 0 bases, with 18 bases left between them. The CDR3 is made up of 17 amino acids. CDR1 and CDR2 from the germline V gene are MNHNS and SASEGT. CDR3 nucleotides: TGTGCCAGCAGGGAACGACTCGGACTTGATAGCAATCAGCCCCAGCATTTT. Protein: CASRERLGLDSNQPQHF.

The rearrangement uses TRBV11-2 and TRBJ2-5; D gene unclear. Trimming removed 2 bases from V and 5 bases from J, with 15 bases in between. This CDR3 spans 15 amino acids. Germline CDR1 is SGHAT and CDR2 is FQNNGV. The CDR3 coding sequence is TGTGCCAGCAGCTTATTTCGGTCAACCAAGGAGACCCAGTACTTC. It translates to CASSLFRSTKETQYF.

This sequence joins TRBV7-9 and TRBJ2-2, with D possibly being TRBD1 (6 bases). This CDR3 spans 17 amino acids. With 5 bases removed from V and 6 bases from J, the gap between germline ends came to 22 bases. Germline CDR1 and CDR2: SEHNR and FQNEAQ (reference sequence). The CDR3 coding sequence is TGTGCCAGCAGCCCCACCCTCACCGATACAGGGTCCGGGGAGCTGTTTTTT. It is translated as CASSPTLTDTGSGELFF. The whole variable domain, remainder taken from reference TRBV7-9 and TRBJ2-2, is DTGVSQNPRHKITKRGQNVTFRCDPISEHNRLYWYRQTLGQGPEFLTYFQNEAQLEKSRLLSDRFSAERPKGSFSTLEIQRTEQGDSAMYLCASSPTLTDTGSGELFFGEGSRLTVL.

The DNA for the CDR3 is TGTGCCAGCAGACCCAACGCGGGGGAGAGCTCCTACAATGAGCAGTTCTTC. Translating gives CASRPNAGESSYNEQFF. This chain joins TRBV27 and TRBJ2-1, with 7 bases identical to TRBD2. There are 17 residues in the CDR3. The germline V gene has CDR1 MNHEY and CDR2 SMNVEV (reference sequence). V was clipped by 6 bases and J by 0 bases; unmatched bases: 11.

The V gene is TRBV28, the J gene TRBJ2-3; 8 bases agree with TRBD2. Germline CDR1 MDHEN, CDR2 SYDVKM. The V and J ends lost 5 bases and 2 bases, in that order; junction bases with no gene match: 15. This CDR3 comprises 18 residues. CDR3: CASSTADVDGGVTDTQYF. In nucleotides, the CDR3 is TGTGCCAGCAGTACGGCTGATGTAGACGGGGGGGTCACAGATACGCAGTATTTT.

This clone appeared a single time. The genes are TRBV7-6 and TRBJ2-7, with D possibly being TRBD1 (5 bases). This CDR3 has 13 amino acids. Germline CDR1 and CDR2: SGHVS and FNYEAQ. The V and J ends lost 4 bases and 2 bases respectively, with 9 bases between them. The CDR3 region is CASSSDNPYEQYF. CDR3 nucleotide sequence: TGTGCCAGCAGCTCGGACAACCCCTACGAGCAGTACTTC.

This chain links TRBV19 with TRBJ1-1; TRBD1 might be the D (6 bases). With 7 bases removed from V and 0 bases from J, the gap between germline ends came to 18 bases. This CDR3 spans 16 amino acids. From germline, CDR1 is LNHDA and CDR2 SQIVND (reference sequence). The CDR3 nucleotides are TGTGCCAGTACCACCGACCCGAAGGGGGTGAACACTGAAGCTTTCTTT. This translates into CASTTDPKGVNTEAFF.

This clone was picked up a small number of times. This chain links TRBV5-4 with TRBJ1-6; the D is unclear. CDR1 and CDR2 (germline): SGHNT, YYREEE (reference sequence). This CDR3 spans 14 amino acids. V lost 0 bases and J lost 8, with 9 bases in between. This CDR3 reads CASSLALRDSPLHF. The CDR3 region has the DNA TGTGCCAGCAGCTTGGCCCTGCGTGATTCACCCCTCCACTTT. The full variable domain, in which reference TRBV5-4 and TRBJ1-6 provide the parts outside the CDR3, is ETGVTQSPTHLIKTRGQQVTLRCSSQSGHNTVSWYQQALGQGPQFIFQYYREEENGRGNFPPRFSGLQFPNYSSELNVNALELDDSALYLCASSLALRDSPLHFGNGTRLTVT.

The CDR3 is CASSRRGNIYNEQFF. The CDR3, as DNA: TGTGCCAGCAGCCGAAGGGGGAATATCTACAATGAGCAGTTCTTC. The chain couples TRBV6-5 to TRBJ2-1; a weak D match, TRBD1 (6 bases). Germline V lookup: CDR1 MNHEY, CDR2 SVGAGI. Trimming removed 6 bases at V and 3 bases at J, with 15 bases between. The CDR3 spans 15 residues.

The chain combines TRBV5-5 with TRBJ2-7, with 12 bases fitting TRBD2. This CDR3 contains 14 residues. V dropped 4 bases and J dropped 7; count of bases not matched to a gene: 6. Germline V gene sequence: CDR1 SGHKS, CDR2 YYEKEE (reference sequence). The DNA of the CDR3 is TGTGCCAGCAGCAGGACTAGCGGGAAGGCTGAGCAGTACTTC. Encoded protein: CASSRTSGKAEQYF.